This T cell receptor beta chain is from a study of Graves' ophthalmopathy and Graves' hyperthyroidism. Findings of the study overall: The authors also found most expanded thyroid clonotypes above 0.001 frequency in blood. Built on 13 signatures, a model told ophthalmopathy apart from stable hyperthyroidism with about 88% sensitivity and 70% to 82% specificity. The model forecast ophthalmopathy progression, reaching roughly 70% sensitivity and about 75% specificity.

CDR3 length: 14 amino acids. The germline gives CDR1 MNHNS, CDR2 SASEGT. V lost 0 bases and J lost 5, with 10 bases in between. RNA transcripts were the template, and TCR beta CDR3 regions were amplified from them. HTBI primers primed a first-round RT-PCR, and a second-round multiplex PCR followed. TCRdb itself ran the multiplex PCR reads through MiXCR, one entry per CDR3 protein. In the table there are 400,000 or so distinct CDR3 sequences, over 15% of which are singletons. This clonotype was counted many times. Its antigen remains unidentified. Input material: peripheral blood. The rearrangement joins TRBV6-1 to TRBJ1-1; maybe TRBD1 (5 bases). This receptor was taken from a woman aged 18 to 35 with stable Graves' hyperthyroidism. CDR3 region: CASSEALEGTEAFF. The CDR3 bases are TGTGCCAGCAGTGAAGCGCTCGAGGGGACTGAAGCTTTCTTT.